This TCR beta chain was documented in a study of blood T cell repertoires in COVID-19. Overall study: The United States, Italy and Spain provided the acute and convalescent COVID-19 samples.

The Seattle patients, enrolled during active infection, were followed longitudinally. This CDR3 is built from 13 residues. Germline trimming cut 7 bases from V and 4 bases from J; bases unmatched to any gene: 6. Germline V gene lookup returns CDR1 LNHDA and CDR2 SQIVND (reference sequence). Turning to this clone: Other DNA sequences in this sample translate to the same CDR3.

Sequencing was performed with immunoSEQ multiplex PCR; in TCRdb, only in-frame clones are kept and a portion is missing. The sample holds under 250,000 clones, roughly 85% seen once. The sample taken for sequencing was peripheral blood. The clonotype originates from a middle-aged man with COVID-19, enrolled during active disease. The rearrangement links TRBV19 to TRBJ1-2, with 7 bases that match TRBD1. CDR3 in DNA: TGTGCCAGTACCCCGACAGGGTTCTATGGCTACACCTTC. Its translation: CASTPTGFYGYTF.